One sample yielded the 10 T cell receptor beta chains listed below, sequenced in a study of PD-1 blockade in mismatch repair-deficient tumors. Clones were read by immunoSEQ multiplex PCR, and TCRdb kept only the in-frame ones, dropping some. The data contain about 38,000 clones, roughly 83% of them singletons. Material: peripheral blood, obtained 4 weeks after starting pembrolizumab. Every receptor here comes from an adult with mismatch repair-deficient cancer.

The CDR3 DNA reads TGTGCCAGCTCACCCGGGGCTGAAGCTTTCTTT. Residues: CASSPGAEAFF. This chain connects TRBV18 to TRBJ1-1, with no clear D. V was shortened by 3 bases and J by 6 bases, with 5 bases between the two germline ends. This CDR3 comprises 11 residues. Looked up from germline, CDR1 is KGHSH and CDR2 is LQKENI. The full variable domain, with the rest looked up from reference TRBV18 and TRBJ1-1, is NAGVMQNPRHLVRRRGQEARLRCSPMKGHSHVYWYRQLPEEGLKFMVYLQKENIIDESGMPKERFSAEFPKEGPSILRIQQVVRGDSAAYFCASSPGAEAFFGQGTRLTVV.

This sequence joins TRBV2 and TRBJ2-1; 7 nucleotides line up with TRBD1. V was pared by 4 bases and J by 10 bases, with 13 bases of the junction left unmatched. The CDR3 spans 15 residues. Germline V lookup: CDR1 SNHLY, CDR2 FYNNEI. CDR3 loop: CASSGEGAGVGEQFF. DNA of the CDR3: TGTGCCAGCAGTGGTGAGGGGGCCGGGGTAGGGGAGCAGTTCTTC.

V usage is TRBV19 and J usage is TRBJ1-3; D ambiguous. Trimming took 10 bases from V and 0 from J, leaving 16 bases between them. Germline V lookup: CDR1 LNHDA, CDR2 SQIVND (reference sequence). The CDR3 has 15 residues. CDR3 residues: CATNRKGYSGNTIYF. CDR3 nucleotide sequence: TGTGCCACCAACAGAAAGGGCTACTCTGGAAACACCATATATTTT. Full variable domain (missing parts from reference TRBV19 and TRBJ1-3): DGGITQSPKYLFRKEGQNVTLSCEQNLNHDAMYWYRQDPGQGLRLIYYSQIVNDFQKGDIAEGYSVSREKKESFPLTVTSAQKNPTAFYLCATNRKGYSGNTIYFGEGSWLTVV.

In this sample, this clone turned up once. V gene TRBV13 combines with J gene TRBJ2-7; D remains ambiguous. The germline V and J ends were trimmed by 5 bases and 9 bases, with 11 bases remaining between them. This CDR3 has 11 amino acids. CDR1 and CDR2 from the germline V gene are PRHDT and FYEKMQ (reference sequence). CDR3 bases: TGTGCCAGCAGCCTAATAAGTGGGCAGTACTTC. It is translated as CASSLISGQYF.

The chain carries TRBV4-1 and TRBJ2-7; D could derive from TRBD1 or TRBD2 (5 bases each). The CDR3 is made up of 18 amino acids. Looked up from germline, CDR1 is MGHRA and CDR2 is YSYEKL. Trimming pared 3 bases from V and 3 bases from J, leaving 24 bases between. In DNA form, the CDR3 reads TGCGCCAGCAGCCACAAACCCTCCCCCGGGACGGATTACTACGAGCAGTACTTC. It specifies CASSHKPSPGTDYYEQYF.

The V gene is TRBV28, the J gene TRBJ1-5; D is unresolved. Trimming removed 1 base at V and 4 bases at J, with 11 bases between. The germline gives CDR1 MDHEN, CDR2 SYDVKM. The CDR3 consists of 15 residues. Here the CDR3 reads CASSLSVQPNQPQHF. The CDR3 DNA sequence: TGTGCCAGCAGTTTATCGGTACAACCTAATCAGCCCCAGCATTTT.

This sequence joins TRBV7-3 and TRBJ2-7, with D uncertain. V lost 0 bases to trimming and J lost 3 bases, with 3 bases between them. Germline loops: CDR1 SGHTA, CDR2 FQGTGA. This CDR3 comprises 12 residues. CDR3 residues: CASSLTSYEQYF. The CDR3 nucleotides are TGTGCCAGCAGCTTAACGAGCTACGAGCAGTACTTC.

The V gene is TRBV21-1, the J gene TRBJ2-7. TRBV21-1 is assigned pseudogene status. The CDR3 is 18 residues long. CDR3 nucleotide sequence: TGTGCCAGCAGCAAAGAATTCCCCCAGATCTCGGTCTCCTACGAGCAGTACTTC. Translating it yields CASSKEFPQISVSYEQYF.

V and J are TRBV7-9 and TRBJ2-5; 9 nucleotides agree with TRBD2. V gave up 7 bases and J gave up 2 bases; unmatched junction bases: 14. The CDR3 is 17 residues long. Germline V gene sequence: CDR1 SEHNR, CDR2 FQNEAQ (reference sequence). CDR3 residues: CASTVSRLAGLQETQYF. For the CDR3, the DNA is TGTGCCAGCACCGTCTCTAGGCTAGCGGGGTTACAAGAGACCCAGTACTTC. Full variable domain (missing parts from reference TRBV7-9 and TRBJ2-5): DTGVSQNPRHKITKRGQNVTFRCDPISEHNRLYWYRQTLGQGPEFLTYFQNEAQLEKSRLLSDRFSAERPKGSFSTLEIQRTEQGDSAMYLCASTVSRLAGLQETQYFGPGTRLLVL.

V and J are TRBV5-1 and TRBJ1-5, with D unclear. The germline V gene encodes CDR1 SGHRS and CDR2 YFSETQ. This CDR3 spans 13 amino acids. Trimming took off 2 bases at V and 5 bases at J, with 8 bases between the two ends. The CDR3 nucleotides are TGCGCCAGCAGCTTTGACCCAGATCAGCCCCAGCATTTT. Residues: CASSFDPDQPQHF.